These T cell receptor beta chains were read from a single sample in a study of T cells in Graves' hyperthyroidism and ophthalmopathy. TCRdb called the multiplex PCR reads again in MiXCR, with one record for every CDR3 protein. Of around 300,000 distinct CDR3 sequences in the sample, roughly 18% were seen once. Sequenced input: blood. Source of these receptors: a man aged 50 to 59 with Graves' ophthalmopathy. Both conserved end residues are part of each CDR3. Fields, in order: clone size, D gene, CDR3 length, J gene, V gene, CDR3 DNA, CDR3 protein. The D gene is left open where the match is weak. Expanded clones get a size class; other rows say once, few or many, or leave the size out.

abundance: few; d_gene: .; len: 15; j_gene: TRBJ1-5; v_gene: TRBV6-2/TRBV6-3; CDR3nt: TGTGCCAGCAGTTACAACCCCTTTGGGGGGGGGCCCCAGCATTTT; CDR3aa: CASSYNPFGGGPQHF
abundance: few; d_gene: .; len: 15; j_gene: TRBJ1-5; v_gene: TRBV5-6; CDR3nt: TGTGCCAGCAGCTTGGGGCACCTTCCCGATCAGCCCCAGCATTTT; CDR3aa: CASSLGHLPDQPQHF
abundance: .; d_gene: .; len: 12; j_gene: TRBJ2-3; v_gene: TRBV24-1; CDR3nt: TGTGCCACCAGTGACGGGCCAGATACGCAGTATTTT; CDR3aa: CATSDGPDTQYF
abundance: many; d_gene: TRBD2; len: 14; j_gene: TRBJ2-1; v_gene: TRBV2; CDR3nt: TGTGCCAGCAGTGAAGCGCCACGGGGGGGAGCTCAGTTCTTC; CDR3aa: CASSEAPRGGAQFF
abundance: many; d_gene: .; len: 13; j_gene: TRBJ1-2; v_gene: TRBV2; CDR3nt: TGTGCCAGCAGTGAACAGGGACGAAGTGGCTACACCTTC; CDR3aa: CASSEQGRSGYTF
abundance: many; d_gene: .; len: 16; j_gene: TRBJ2-7; v_gene: TRBV6-1; CDR3nt: TGTGCCAGCAGTTATGGAAGGGAGTTAGGCTCCTACGAGCAGTACTTC; CDR3aa: CASSYGRELGSYEQYF
abundance: .; d_gene: .; len: 19; j_gene: TRBJ2-2; v_gene: TRBV5-6; CDR3nt: TGTGCCAGCAGCTTGTTTCACCCCCGGGGAAGGTCCAACACCGGGGAGCTGTTTTTT; CDR3aa: CASSLFHPRGRSNTGELFF
abundance: .; d_gene: TRBD2; len: 17; j_gene: TRBJ2-1; v_gene: TRBV27; CDR3nt: TGTGCCAGCAGTTTTACTAGCGGGAGAGGATCCTACAATGAGCAGTTCTTC; CDR3aa: CASSFTSGRGSYNEQFF
abundance: many; d_gene: TRBD1; len: 11; j_gene: TRBJ2-5; v_gene: TRBV20-1; CDR3nt: TGCAGTAGGACAGGAAAAGAGACCCAGTACTTC; CDR3aa: CSRTGKETQYF
abundance: many; d_gene: .; len: 13; j_gene: TRBJ2-1; v_gene: TRBV11-1; CDR3nt: TGTGCCAGCAGTCGCCTCAGGGGCAATGAGCAGTTCTTC; CDR3aa: CASSRLRGNEQFF
abundance: few; d_gene: TRBD2; len: 15; j_gene: TRBJ2-2; v_gene: TRBV28; CDR3nt: TGTGCCAGCAGTTTAACGGGGGGGGATTCCGGGGAGCTGTTTTTT; CDR3aa: CASSLTGGDSGELFF
abundance: .; d_gene: .; len: 12; j_gene: TRBJ1-6; v_gene: TRBV6-2/TRBV6-3; CDR3nt: TGTGCCAGCAGGAAGGGGGGTTCACCCCTCCACTTT; CDR3aa: CASRKGGSPLHF
abundance: .; d_gene: .; len: 16; j_gene: TRBJ2-2; v_gene: TRBV5-1; CDR3nt: TGCGCCAGCAGCTCGTCCCGGGCAGGGGCTACCGGGGAGCTGTTTTTT; CDR3aa: CASSSSRAGATGELFF
abundance: .; d_gene: .; len: 14; j_gene: TRBJ1-5; v_gene: TRBV27; CDR3nt: TGTGCCAGCAGTTATTTAGATAGCAATCAGCCCCAGCATTTT; CDR3aa: CASSYLDSNQPQHF
abundance: .; d_gene: .; len: 14; j_gene: TRBJ2-7; v_gene: TRBV12-3/TRBV12-4; CDR3nt: TGTGCCAGCAGCCGTGGGACACCTCCCTACGAGCAGTACTTC; CDR3aa: CASSRGTPPYEQYF
abundance: many; d_gene: TRBD2; len: 14; j_gene: TRBJ2-5; v_gene: TRBV20-1; CDR3nt: TGCAGTGGTAGCGACTCCGGGGGGACGGAGACCCAGTACTTC; CDR3aa: CSGSDSGGTETQYF
abundance: many; d_gene: TRBD2; len: 18; j_gene: TRBJ2-7; v_gene: TRBV20-1; CDR3nt: TGCAGTGCACCTGGTCGGGCTTTTGGCGGGAGGGCCTCGAACGAGCAGTACTTC; CDR3aa: CSAPGRAFGGRASNEQYF
abundance: many; d_gene: .; len: 12; j_gene: TRBJ2-7; v_gene: TRBV3-1; CDR3nt: TGTGCCAGCAGCCGAAGCTCCTACGAGCAGTACTTC; CDR3aa: CASSRSSYEQYF
abundance: once; d_gene: .; len: 15; j_gene: TRBJ2-5; v_gene: TRBV5-1; CDR3nt: TGCGCCAGCAGCTTGTCGGCAGGTTCCCAAGAGACCCAGTACTTC; CDR3aa: CASSLSAGSQETQYF
abundance: .; d_gene: .; len: 16; j_gene: TRBJ2-2; v_gene: TRBV6-1; CDR3nt: TGTGCCAGCAAGCTCCTGGACTTGCAGAACACCGGGGAGCTGTTTTTT; CDR3aa: CASKLLDLQNTGELFF
abundance: .; d_gene: .; len: 15; j_gene: TRBJ2-3; v_gene: TRBV28; CDR3nt: TGTGCCAGCAGTCCAGGACAGTTTAGCACAGATACGCAGTATTTT; CDR3aa: CASSPGQFSTDTQYF
abundance: .; d_gene: .; len: 13; j_gene: TRBJ1-5; v_gene: TRBV6-1; CDR3nt: TGTGCCAGCAGTCCATATAGCAATCAGCCCCAGCATTTT; CDR3aa: CASSPYSNQPQHF
abundance: .; d_gene: TRBD1; len: 15; j_gene: TRBJ1-5; v_gene: TRBV19; CDR3nt: TGTGCCAGTAAGACACGACAGGGGAGCAATCAGCCCCAGCATTTT; CDR3aa: CASKTRQGSNQPQHF
abundance: many; d_gene: TRBD1; len: 15; j_gene: TRBJ2-5; v_gene: TRBV7-2; CDR3nt: TGTGCCAGCAGCTTCGACAGGGGCGGAGGGGAGACCCAGTACTTC; CDR3aa: CASSFDRGGGETQYF
abundance: many; d_gene: .; len: 14; j_gene: TRBJ1-4; v_gene: TRBV7-9; CDR3nt: TGTGCCAGCAGTCCCAACGGGGGAAATGAAAAACTGTTTTTT; CDR3aa: CASSPNGGNEKLFF
abundance: many; d_gene: TRBD2; len: 18; j_gene: TRBJ2-4; v_gene: TRBV6-1; CDR3nt: TGTGCCAGCAGTGAATTTGCTAGCGGGAGTGTGTCCAAAAACATTCAGTACTTC; CDR3aa: CASSEFASGSVSKNIQYF
abundance: once; d_gene: TRBD2; len: 20; j_gene: TRBJ2-1; v_gene: TRBV18; CDR3nt: TGTGCCAGCTCACCAAAGCTAGCGGGAGTGGTGGAATCAGGGAATGCTGAGCAGTTCTTC; CDR3aa: CASSPKLAGVVESGNAEQFF
abundance: many; d_gene: .; len: 13; j_gene: TRBJ2-3; v_gene: TRBV2; CDR3nt: TGTGCCGTCTCCGGGACGGGCACAGATACGCAGTATTTT; CDR3aa: CAVSGTGTDTQYF
abundance: few; d_gene: .; len: 12; j_gene: TRBJ1-1; v_gene: TRBV15; CDR3nt: TGTGCCACCAGCAGAGATGATAGAGAAGCTTTCTTT; CDR3aa: CATSRDDREAFF
abundance: many; d_gene: .; len: 14; j_gene: TRBJ2-1; v_gene: TRBV9; CDR3nt: TGTGCCAGCAGCCCGCGGACAGCCTACAATGAGCAGTTCTTC; CDR3aa: CASSPRTAYNEQFF
abundance: .; d_gene: .; len: 15; j_gene: TRBJ1-4; v_gene: TRBV10-3; CDR3nt: TGTGCCATCAGTGAGTCGAGCGGGGGCGGTGAAAAACTGTTTTTT; CDR3aa: CAISESSGGGEKLFF
abundance: few; d_gene: .; len: 17; j_gene: TRBJ2-3; v_gene: TRBV4-1; CDR3nt: TGCGCCAGCAGCCAAGTTTATCCCGCATCTAGCACAGATACGCAGTATTTT; CDR3aa: CASSQVYPASSTDTQYF
abundance: .; d_gene: .; len: 13; j_gene: TRBJ2-5; v_gene: TRBV12-3/TRBV12-4; CDR3nt: TGTGCCAGCAGCCCCTTTGGGAAAGGGACCCAGTACTTC; CDR3aa: CASSPFGKGTQYF
abundance: many; d_gene: TRBD1; len: 13; j_gene: TRBJ1-5; v_gene: TRBV28; CDR3nt: TGTGCCACCAAACAGGGGTACAATCAGCCCCAGCATTTT; CDR3aa: CATKQGYNQPQHF
abundance: .; d_gene: TRBD2; len: 16; j_gene: TRBJ2-1; v_gene: TRBV5-1; CDR3nt: TGCGCCAGCAGCTTGGCGGGACTAGCGGGAGATTACGAGCAGTTCTTC; CDR3aa: CASSLAGLAGDYEQFF
abundance: .; d_gene: TRBD2; len: 14; j_gene: TRBJ2-5; v_gene: TRBV10-2; CDR3nt: TGCGCCAGCAGTGAGGGACTAGCGGGGCAGACCCAGTACTTC; CDR3aa: CASSEGLAGQTQYF
abundance: .; d_gene: TRBD2; len: 15; j_gene: TRBJ2-2; v_gene: TRBV20-1; CDR3nt: TGCAGTGCTAGCCCACCTAGCGGCAACACCGGGGAGCTGTTTTTT; CDR3aa: CSASPPSGNTGELFF
abundance: many; d_gene: TRBD2; len: 15; j_gene: TRBJ2-1; v_gene: TRBV7-3; CDR3nt: TGTGCCAGCAGCGTGGGACTAGCGGGGCCCAATGAGCAGTTCTTC; CDR3aa: CASSVGLAGPNEQFF
abundance: few; d_gene: TRBD2; len: 16; j_gene: TRBJ2-7; v_gene: TRBV27; CDR3nt: TGTGCCAGCAGTCCGGGACTAGCGGGGGGGTCGGACGAGCAGTACTTC; CDR3aa: CASSPGLAGGSDEQYF
abundance: many; d_gene: TRBD1; len: 18; j_gene: TRBJ2-6; v_gene: TRBV28; CDR3nt: TGTGCCAGCAGTTCGCCGACAGGGGAAAGCTCTGGGGCCAACGTCCTGACTTTC; CDR3aa: CASSSPTGESSGANVLTF
abundance: .; d_gene: .; len: 14; j_gene: TRBJ2-5; v_gene: TRBV9; CDR3nt: TGTGCCAGCAGCCAGGACGGTGATCAAGAGACCCAGTACTTC; CDR3aa: CASSQDGDQETQYF